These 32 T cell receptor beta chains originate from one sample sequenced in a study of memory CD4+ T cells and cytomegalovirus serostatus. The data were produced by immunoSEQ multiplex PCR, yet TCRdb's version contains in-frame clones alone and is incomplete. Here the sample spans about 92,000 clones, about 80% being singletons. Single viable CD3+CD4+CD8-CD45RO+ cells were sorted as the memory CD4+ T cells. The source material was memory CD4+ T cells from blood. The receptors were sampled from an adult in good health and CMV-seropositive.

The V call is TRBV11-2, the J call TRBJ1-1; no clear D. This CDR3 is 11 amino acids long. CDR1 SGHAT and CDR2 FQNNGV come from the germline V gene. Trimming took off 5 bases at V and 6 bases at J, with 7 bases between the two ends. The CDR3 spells CASSPHAEAFF. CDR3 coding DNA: TGTGCCAGCAGCCCTCACGCTGAAGCTTTCTTT.

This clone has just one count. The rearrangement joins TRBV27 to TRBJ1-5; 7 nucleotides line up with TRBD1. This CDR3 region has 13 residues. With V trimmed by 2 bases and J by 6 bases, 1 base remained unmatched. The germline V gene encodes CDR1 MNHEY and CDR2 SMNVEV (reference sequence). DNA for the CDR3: TGTGCCAGCAGTTTAGCAGGGGGTCAGCCCCAGCATTTT. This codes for CASSLAGGQPQHF.

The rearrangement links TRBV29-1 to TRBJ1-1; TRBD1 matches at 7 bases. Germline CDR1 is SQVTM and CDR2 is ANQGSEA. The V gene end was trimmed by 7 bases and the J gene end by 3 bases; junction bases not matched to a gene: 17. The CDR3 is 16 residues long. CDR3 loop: CSAETRQGRGHTEAFF. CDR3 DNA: TGCAGCGCCGAAACTAGGCAGGGGAGGGGGCACACTGAAGCTTTCTTT.

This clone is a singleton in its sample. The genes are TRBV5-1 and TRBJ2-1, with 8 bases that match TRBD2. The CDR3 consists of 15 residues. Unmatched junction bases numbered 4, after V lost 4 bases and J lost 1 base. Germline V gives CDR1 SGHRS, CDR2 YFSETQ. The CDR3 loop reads CASSPAGASYNEQFF. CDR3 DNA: TGCGCCAGCAGCCCAGCGGGAGCATCCTACAATGAGCAGTTCTTC.

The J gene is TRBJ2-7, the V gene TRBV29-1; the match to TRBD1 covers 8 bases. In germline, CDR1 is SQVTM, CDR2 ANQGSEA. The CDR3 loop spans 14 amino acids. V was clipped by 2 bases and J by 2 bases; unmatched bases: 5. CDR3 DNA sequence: TGCAGCGTTGAAAGAGGACAGGGCACCTACGAGCAGTACTTC. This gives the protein CSVERGQGTYEQYF.

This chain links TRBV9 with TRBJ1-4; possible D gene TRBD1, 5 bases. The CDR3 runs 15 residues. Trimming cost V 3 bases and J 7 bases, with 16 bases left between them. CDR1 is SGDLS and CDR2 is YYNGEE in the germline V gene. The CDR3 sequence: CASSGRGGALEKLFF. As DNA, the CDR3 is TGTGCCAGCAGCGGTCGGGGTGGGGCGCTTGAAAAACTGTTTTTT.

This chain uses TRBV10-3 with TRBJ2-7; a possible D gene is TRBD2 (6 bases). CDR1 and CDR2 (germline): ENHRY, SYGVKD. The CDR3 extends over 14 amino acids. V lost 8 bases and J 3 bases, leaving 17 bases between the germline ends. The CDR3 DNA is TGTGCCATCGCCTCTAGCGCGATTCTCTACGAGCAGTACTTC. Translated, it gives CAIASSAILYEQYF.

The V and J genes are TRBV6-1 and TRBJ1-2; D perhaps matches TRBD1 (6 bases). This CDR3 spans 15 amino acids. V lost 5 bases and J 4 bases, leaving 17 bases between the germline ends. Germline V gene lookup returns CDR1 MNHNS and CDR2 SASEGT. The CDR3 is CASSPSRGGPYGYTF. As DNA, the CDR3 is TGTGCCAGCAGTCCAAGTCGAGGGGGTCCCTATGGCTACACCTTC.

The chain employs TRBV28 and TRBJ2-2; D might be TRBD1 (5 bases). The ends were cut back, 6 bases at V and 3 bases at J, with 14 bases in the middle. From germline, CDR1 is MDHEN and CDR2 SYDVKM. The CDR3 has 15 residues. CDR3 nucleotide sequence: TGTGCCAGCAGGCCAGGGTGGATCGACACCGGGGAGCTGTTTTTT. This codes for CASRPGWIDTGELFF.

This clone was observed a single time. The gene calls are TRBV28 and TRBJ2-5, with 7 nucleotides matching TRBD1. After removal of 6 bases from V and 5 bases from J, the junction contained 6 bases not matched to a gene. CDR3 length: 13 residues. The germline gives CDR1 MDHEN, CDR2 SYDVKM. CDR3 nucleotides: TGTGCCAGCAGGACAACAGGGGTTGAGACCCAGTACTTC. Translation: CASRTTGVETQYF. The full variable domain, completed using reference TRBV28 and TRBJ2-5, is DVKVTQSSRYLVKRTGEKVFLECVQDMDHENMFWYRQDPGLGLRLIYFSYDVKMKEKGDIPEGYSVSREKKERFSLILESASTNQTSMYLCASRTTGVETQYFGPGTRLLVL.

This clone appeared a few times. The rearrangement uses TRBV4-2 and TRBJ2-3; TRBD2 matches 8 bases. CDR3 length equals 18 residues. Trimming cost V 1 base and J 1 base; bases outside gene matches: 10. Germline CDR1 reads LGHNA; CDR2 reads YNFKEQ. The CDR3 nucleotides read TGTGCCAGCAGCCAAGTGAGGTCACAACTAGCGGGCACAGATACGCAGTATTTT. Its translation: CASSQVRSQLAGTDTQYF.

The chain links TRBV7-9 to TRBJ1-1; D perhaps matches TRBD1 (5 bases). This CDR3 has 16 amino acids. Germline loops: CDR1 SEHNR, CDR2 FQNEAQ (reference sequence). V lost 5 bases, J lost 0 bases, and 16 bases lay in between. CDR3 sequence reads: CASSKSLGVMNTEAFF. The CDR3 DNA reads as TGTGCCAGCAGCAAGTCCCTAGGGGTTATGAACACTGAAGCTTTCTTT.

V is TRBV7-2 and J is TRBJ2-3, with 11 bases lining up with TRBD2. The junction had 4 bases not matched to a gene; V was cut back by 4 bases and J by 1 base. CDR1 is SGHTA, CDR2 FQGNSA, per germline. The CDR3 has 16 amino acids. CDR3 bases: TGTGCCAGCAGCTCATATAGCGGGAGGGGCACAGATACGCAGTATTTT. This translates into CASSSYSGRGTDTQYF.

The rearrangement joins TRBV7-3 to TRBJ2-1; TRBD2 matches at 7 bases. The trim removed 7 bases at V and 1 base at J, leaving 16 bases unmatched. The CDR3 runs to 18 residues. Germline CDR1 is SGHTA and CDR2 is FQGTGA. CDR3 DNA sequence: TGTGCCAGCACCAAAAGGGCTAGCGGTACCGTATCCTACAATGAGCAGTTCTTC. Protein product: CASTKRASGTVSYNEQFF.

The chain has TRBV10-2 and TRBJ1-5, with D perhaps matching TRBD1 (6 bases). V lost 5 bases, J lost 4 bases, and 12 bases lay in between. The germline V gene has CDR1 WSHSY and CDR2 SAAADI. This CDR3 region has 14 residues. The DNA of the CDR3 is TGCGCCAGCAGTTTACAGGGTTGGAATCAGCCCCAGCATTTT. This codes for CASSLQGWNQPQHF.

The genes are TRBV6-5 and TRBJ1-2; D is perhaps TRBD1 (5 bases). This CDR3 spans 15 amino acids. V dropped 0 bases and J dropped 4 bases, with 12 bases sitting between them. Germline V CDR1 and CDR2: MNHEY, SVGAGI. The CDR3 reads CASSYSQGALYGYTF. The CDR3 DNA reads TGTGCCAGCAGTTACTCGCAGGGTGCGCTCTATGGCTACACCTTC.

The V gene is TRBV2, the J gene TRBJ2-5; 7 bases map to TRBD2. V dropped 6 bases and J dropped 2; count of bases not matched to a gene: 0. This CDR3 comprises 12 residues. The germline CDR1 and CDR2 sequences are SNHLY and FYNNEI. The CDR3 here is CASRGLQETQYF. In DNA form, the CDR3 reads TGTGCCAGCAGGGGACTACAAGAGACCCAGTACTTC.

The CDR3 region is CASSPEVRGYEKLFF. CDR3 DNA sequence: TGTGCCAGCAGCCCGGAGGTCAGGGGGTATGAAAAACTGTTTTTT. V and J are TRBV14 and TRBJ1-4; 7 bases fit TRBD1. Trimming at V came to 4 bases and at J to 6 bases, leaving 8 bases not matched to a gene. The germline V gene has CDR1 SGHDN and CDR2 FVKESK. This CDR3 contains 15 residues. The variable domain in full, completed from reference TRBV14 and TRBJ1-4, reads EAGVTQFPSHSVIEKGQTVTLRCDPISGHDNLYWYRRVMGKEIKFLLHFVKESKQDESGMPNNRFLAERTGGTYSTLKVQPAELEDSGVYFCASSPEVRGYEKLFFGSGTQLSVL.

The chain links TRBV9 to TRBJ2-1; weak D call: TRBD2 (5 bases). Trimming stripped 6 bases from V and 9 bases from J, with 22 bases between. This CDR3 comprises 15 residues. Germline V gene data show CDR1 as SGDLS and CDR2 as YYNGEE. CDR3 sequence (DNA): TGTGCCAGCACCCCTGGACGGGGTGGGGATATTGAGCAGTTCTTC. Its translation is CASTPGRGGDIEQFF.

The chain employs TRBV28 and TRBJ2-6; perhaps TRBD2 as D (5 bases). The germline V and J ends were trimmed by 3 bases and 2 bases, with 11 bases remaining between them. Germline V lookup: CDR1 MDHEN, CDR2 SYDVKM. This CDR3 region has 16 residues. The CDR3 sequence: CASSLPGMAGANVLTF. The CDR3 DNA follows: TGTGCCAGCAGTTTGCCCGGGATGGCTGGGGCCAACGTCCTGACTTTC.

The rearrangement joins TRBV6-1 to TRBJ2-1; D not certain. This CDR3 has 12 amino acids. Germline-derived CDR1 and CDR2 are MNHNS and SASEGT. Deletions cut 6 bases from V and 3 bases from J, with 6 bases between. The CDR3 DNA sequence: TGTGCCAGCAGAACTAACTACAATGAGCAGTTCTTC. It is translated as CASRTNYNEQFF.

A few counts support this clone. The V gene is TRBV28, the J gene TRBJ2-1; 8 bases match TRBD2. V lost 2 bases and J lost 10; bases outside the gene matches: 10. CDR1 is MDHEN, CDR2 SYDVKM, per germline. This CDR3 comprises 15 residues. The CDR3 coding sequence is TGTGCCAGCAGTTTAGAGCTAGCGGGTACAATGGAGCAGTTCTTC. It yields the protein CASSLELAGTMEQFF.

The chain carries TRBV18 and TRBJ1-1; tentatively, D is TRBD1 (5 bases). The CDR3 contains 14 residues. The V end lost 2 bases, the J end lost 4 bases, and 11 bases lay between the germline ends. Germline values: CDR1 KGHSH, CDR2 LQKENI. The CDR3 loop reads CASSPVGRGTEAFF. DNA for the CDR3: TGTGCCAGCTCACCAGTGGGACGGGGCACTGAAGCTTTCTTT.

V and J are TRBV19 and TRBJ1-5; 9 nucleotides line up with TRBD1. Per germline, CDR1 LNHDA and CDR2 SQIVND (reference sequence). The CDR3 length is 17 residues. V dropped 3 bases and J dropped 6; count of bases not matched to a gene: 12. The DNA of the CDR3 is TGTGCCAGTAGTATTATCACAGGGGGCATACGTAGTCAGCCCCAGCATTTT. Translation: CASSIITGGIRSQPQHF.

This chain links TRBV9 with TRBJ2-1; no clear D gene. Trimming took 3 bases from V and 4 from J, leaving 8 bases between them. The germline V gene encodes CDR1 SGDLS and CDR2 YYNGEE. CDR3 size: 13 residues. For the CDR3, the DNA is TGTGCCAGCAGCGCCGACATTTACAATGAGCAGTTCTTC. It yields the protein CASSADIYNEQFF.

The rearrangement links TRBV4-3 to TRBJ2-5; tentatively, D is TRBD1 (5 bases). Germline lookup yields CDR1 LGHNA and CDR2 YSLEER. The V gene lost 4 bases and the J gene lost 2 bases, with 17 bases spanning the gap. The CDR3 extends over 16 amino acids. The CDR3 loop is CASSPILTANQETQYF. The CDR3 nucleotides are TGCGCCAGCAGCCCTATACTGACAGCGAATCAAGAGACCCAGTACTTC.

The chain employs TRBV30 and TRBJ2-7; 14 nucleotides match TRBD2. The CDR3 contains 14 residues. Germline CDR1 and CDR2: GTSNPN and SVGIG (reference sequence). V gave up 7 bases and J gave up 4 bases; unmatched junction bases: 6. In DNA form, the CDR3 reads TGTGCCTCCGGGACTAGCGGGAGTTATTACGAGCAGTACTTC. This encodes CASGTSGSYYEQYF.

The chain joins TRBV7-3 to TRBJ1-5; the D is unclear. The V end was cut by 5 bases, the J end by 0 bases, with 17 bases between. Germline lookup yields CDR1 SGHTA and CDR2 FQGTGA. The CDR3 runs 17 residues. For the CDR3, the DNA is TGTGCCAGCAGCGGAACAGCGTGGAGTCATAGCAATCAGCCCCAGCATTTT. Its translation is CASSGTAWSHSNQPQHF.

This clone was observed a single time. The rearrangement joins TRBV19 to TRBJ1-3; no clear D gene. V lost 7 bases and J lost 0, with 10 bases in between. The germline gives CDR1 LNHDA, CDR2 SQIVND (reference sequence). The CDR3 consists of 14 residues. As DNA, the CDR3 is TGTGCCAGTACCCGGGGAGACTCTGGAAACACCATATATTTT. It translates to CASTRGDSGNTIYF. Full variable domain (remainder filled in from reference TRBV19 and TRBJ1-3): DGGITQSPKYLFRKEGQNVTLSCEQNLNHDAMYWYRQDPGQGLRLIYYSQIVNDFQKGDIAEGYSVSREKKESFPLTVTSAQKNPTAFYLCASTRGDSGNTIYFGEGSWLTVV.

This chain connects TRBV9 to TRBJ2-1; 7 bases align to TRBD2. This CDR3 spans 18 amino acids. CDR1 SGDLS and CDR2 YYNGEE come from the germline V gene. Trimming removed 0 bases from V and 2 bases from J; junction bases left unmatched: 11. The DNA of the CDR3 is TGTGCCAGCAGCGTAGATCCCGGGGCGGGAGTTACCTACAATGAGCAGTTCTTC. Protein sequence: CASSVDPGAGVTYNEQFF.

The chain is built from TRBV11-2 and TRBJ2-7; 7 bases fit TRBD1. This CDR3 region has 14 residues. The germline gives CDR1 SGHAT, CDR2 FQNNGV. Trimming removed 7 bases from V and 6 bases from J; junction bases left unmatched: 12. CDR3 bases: TGTGCCAGCAACCAGAACAGGGGTCACGGCGAGCAGTACTTC. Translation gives CASNQNRGHGEQYF.

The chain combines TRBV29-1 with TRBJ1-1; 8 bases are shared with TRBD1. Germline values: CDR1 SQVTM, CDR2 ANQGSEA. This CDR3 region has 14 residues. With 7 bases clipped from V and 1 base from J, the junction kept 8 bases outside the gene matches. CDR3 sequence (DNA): TGCAGCGCAAAAATCGGGACAGGGAACACTGAAGCTTTCTTT. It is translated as CSAKIGTGNTEAFF.